This entry features one T cell receptor (beta chain) sequence. Its cognate antigen is unknown. This sample was taken from a study of T cell repertoires and HLA-DP antigens. Findings and limits, study-wide: Against both alloantigens, CD137+ clonality was similar, 0.3 to 0.4. Average cumulative frequency of previously undetected clones was roughly 35% against one allele and about 52% against the other.

Clones were sequenced by immunoSEQ multiplex PCR, and TCRdb holds only the in-frame ones, with some missing. The sample carries approximately 90,000 clones, about 89% recorded once. Germline V gene lookup returns CDR1 SGHNT and CDR2 YYREEE (reference sequence). This CDR3 spans 14 amino acids. Trimming shortened V by 0 bases and J by 10 bases, and 13 bases separated the two germline ends. The sequence was collected from a man in his forties or fifties in good health and CMV-seronegative. The sequencing input was CD4+ T cells from PBMCs. V is TRBV5-4 and J is TRBJ2-2; D is possibly TRBD1 (6 bases). The CDR3 bases are TGTGCCAGCAGCTTGGCACAGGGCAGCAAGGAGCTGTTTTTT. Its protein product is CASSLAQGSKELFF.